This entry describes one T cell receptor (beta chain). Its antigen is undetermined. The sequencing template was cDNA reverse transcribed from extracted RNA. Generated by immunoSEQ multiplex PCR, the TCRdb table keeps only in-frame clones and is missing some. This sample has 210,000 or so clones; approximately 65% occur once, and the top ten carry 1.2%. The data derive from a study of CD8+ T cells in alopecia areata. Findings and caveats of the study: With tofacitinib ongoing, many expanded lesional clones persisted in both scalp and blood.

The treatment is: oral pan-JAK inhibitor, 5-10 mg twice daily. The material sequenced was CD4+ T cells sorted from blood, taken at approximately week 42, from a patient treated with tofacitinib. The sequence was collected from a human donor with alopecia areata.

The chain's CDR3 is CASRKNRGWGGYTF. The CDR3 bases are TGTGCCAGCAGGAAAAACAGGGGTTGGGGTGGCTACACCTTC. The chain employs TRBV7-2 and TRBJ1-2, with 7 bases fitting TRBD1. The CDR3 has 14 amino acids. Per germline, CDR1 SGHTA and CDR2 FQGNSA. After removal of 6 bases from V and 7 bases from J, the junction contained 11 bases not matched to a gene. The whole variable domain, filled in from reference TRBV7-2 and TRBJ1-2, reads GAGVSQSPSNKVTEKGKDVELRCDPISGHTALYWYRQSLGQGLEFLIYFQGNSAPDKSGLPSDRFSAERTGGSVSTLTIQRTQQEDSAVYLCASRKNRGWGGYTFGSGTRLTVV.